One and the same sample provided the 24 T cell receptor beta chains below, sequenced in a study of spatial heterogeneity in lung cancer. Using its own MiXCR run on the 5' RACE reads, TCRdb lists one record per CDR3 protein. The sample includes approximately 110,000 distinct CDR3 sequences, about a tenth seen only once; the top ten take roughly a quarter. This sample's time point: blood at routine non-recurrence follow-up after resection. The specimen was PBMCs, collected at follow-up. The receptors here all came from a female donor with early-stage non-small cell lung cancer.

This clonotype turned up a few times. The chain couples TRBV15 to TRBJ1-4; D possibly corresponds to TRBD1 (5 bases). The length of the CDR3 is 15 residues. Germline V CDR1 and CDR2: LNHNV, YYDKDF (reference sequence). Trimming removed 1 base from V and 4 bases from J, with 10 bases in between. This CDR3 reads CATSRGRVNNEKLFF. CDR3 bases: TGTGCCACCAGCAGAGGCAGGGTTAATAATGAAAAACTGTTTTTT.

DNA for the CDR3: TGTGCCAGCAGTGCGGATTGGCGGCCCCAGCATTTT. Its protein is CASSADWRPQHF. The V call is TRBV6-1, the J call TRBJ1-5; no clear D. The CDR3 has 12 residues. Trimming shortened V by 4 bases and J by 9 bases, and 10 bases separated the two germline ends. Germline-derived CDR1 and CDR2 are MNHNS and SASEGT.

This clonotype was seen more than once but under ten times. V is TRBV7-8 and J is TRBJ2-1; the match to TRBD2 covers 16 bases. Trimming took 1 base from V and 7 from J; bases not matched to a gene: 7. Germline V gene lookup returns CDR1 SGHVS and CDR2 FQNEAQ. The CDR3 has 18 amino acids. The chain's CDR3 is CASSLGGTSGRALNEQFF. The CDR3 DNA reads TGTGCCAGCAGCTTAGGGGGGACTAGCGGGAGGGCATTGAATGAGCAGTTCTTC.

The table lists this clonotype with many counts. CDR3: CASTLASAQYF. DNA for the CDR3: TGTGCCAGCACCTTAGCTAGCGCGCAGTACTTC. This chain connects TRBV2 to TRBJ2-7, with D possibly matching TRBD2 (6 bases). V lost 7 bases, J lost 9 bases, and 13 bases lay in between. This CDR3 region has 11 residues. Germline lookup yields CDR1 SNHLY and CDR2 FYNNEI. Full variable domain (outside the CDR3, taken from reference TRBV2 and TRBJ2-7): EPEVTQTPSHQVTQMGQEVILRCVPISNHLYFYWYRQILGQKVEFLVSFYNNEISEKSEIFDDQFSVERPDGSNFTLKIRSTKLEDSAMYFCASTLASAQYFGPGTRLTVT.

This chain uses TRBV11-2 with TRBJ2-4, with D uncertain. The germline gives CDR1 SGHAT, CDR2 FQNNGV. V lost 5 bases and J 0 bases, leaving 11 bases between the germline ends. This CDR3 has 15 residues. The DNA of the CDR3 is TGTGCCAGCAGCCCCCGGGCGCAAGCCAAAAACATTCAGTACTTC. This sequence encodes CASSPRAQAKNIQYF.

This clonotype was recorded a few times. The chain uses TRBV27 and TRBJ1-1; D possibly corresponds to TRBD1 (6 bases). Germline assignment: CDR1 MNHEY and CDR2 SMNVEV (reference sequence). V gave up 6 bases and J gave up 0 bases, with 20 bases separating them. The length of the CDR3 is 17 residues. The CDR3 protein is CASSPPQRGWMNTEAFF. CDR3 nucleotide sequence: TGTGCCAGCAGCCCACCCCAGAGGGGGTGGATGAACACTGAAGCTTTCTTT.

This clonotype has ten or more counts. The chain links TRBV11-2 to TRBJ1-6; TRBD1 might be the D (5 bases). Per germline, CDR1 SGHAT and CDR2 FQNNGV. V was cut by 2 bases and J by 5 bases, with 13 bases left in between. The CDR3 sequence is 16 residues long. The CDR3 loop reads CASSLIGAPDNSPLHF. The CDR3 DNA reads TGTGCCAGCAGCTTAATAGGGGCTCCAGATAATTCACCCCTCCACTTT.

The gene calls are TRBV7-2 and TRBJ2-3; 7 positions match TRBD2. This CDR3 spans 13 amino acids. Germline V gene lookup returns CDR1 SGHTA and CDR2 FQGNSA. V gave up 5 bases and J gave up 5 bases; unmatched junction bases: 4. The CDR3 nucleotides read TGTGCCAGCAGCCAGAGCGGGAAAGATACGCAGTATTTT. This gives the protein CASSQSGKDTQYF.

The CDR3 spells CASITVGLTEAFF. The CDR3 DNA sequence: TGTGCCAGTATTACAGTGGGATTAACTGAAGCTTTCTTT. The chain links TRBV19 to TRBJ1-1; D is uncertain. V lost 7 bases to trimming and J lost 5 bases, with 14 bases between them. The CDR3 has 13 residues. The V gene's germline CDR1 is LNHDA and CDR2 SQIVND (reference sequence).

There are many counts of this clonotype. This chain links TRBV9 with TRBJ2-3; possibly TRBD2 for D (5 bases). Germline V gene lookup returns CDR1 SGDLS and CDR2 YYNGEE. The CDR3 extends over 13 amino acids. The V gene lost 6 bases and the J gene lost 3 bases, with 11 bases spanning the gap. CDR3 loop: CASTFRGTDTQYF. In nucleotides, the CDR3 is TGTGCCAGCACTTTTCGCGGGACAGATACGCAGTATTTT.

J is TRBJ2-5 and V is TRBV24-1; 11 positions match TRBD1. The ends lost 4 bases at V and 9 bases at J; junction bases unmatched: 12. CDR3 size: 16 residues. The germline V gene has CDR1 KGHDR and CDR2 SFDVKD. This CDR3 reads CATSDSGTGGMSSQYF. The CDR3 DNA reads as TGTGCCACCAGTGACTCCGGGACAGGGGGAATGTCATCCCAGTACTTC.

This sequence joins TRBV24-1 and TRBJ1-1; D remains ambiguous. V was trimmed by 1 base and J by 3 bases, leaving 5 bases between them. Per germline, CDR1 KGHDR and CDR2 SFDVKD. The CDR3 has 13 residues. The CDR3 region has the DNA TGTGCCACCAGTGATTTCAAGGACACTGAAGCTTTCTTT. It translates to CATSDFKDTEAFF.

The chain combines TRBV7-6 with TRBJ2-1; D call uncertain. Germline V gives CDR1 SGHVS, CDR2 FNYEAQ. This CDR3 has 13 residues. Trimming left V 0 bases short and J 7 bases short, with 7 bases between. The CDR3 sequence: CASSLAPSNEQFF. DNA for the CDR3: TGTGCCAGCAGCTTAGCGCCAAGTAATGAGCAGTTCTTC.

The CDR3 bases are TGTGCCACCAGTGACGCCGCGGCTAGCGGGACAGCTGGGGCCAACGTCCTGACTTTC. Protein: CATSDAAASGTAGANVLTF. The chain is built from TRBV24-1 and TRBJ2-6, with 9 bases fitting TRBD2. Germline assignment: CDR1 KGHDR and CDR2 SFDVKD. This CDR3 is built from 19 residues. Trimming took 4 bases from V and 2 from J; bases not matched to a gene: 11.

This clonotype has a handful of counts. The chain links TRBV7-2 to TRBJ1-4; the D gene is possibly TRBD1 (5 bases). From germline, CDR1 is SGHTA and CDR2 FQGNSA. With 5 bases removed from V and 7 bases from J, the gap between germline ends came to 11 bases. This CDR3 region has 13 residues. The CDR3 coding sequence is TGTGCCAGCAGCCGGGGACCGCGTGAAAAACTGTTTTTT. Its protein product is CASSRGPREKLFF.

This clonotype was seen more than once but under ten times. The CDR3 region has the DNA TGTGCCAGCAGACGACAGGGGGAGTCCTACGAGCAGTACTTC. Translating gives CASRRQGESYEQYF. This sequence joins TRBV27 and TRBJ2-7, with 9 bases matching TRBD1. V shed 6 bases and J 1 base; nucleotides not matched to a gene: 4. CDR1 is MNHEY and CDR2 is SMNVEV in the germline V gene (reference sequence). The CDR3 consists of 14 residues.

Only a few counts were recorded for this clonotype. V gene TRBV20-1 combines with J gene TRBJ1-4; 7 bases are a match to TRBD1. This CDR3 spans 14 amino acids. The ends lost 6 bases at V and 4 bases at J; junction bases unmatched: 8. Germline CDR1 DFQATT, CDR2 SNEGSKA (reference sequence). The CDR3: CSARHGTVNEKLFF. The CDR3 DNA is TGCAGTGCCCGACATGGGACAGTTAATGAAAAACTGTTTTTT.

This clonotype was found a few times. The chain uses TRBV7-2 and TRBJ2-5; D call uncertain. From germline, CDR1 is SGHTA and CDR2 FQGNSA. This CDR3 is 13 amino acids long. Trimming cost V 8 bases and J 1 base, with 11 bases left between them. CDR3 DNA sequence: TGTGCCAGCCGAACCTTCAGCCAAGAGACCCAGTACTTC. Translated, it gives CASRTFSQETQYF.

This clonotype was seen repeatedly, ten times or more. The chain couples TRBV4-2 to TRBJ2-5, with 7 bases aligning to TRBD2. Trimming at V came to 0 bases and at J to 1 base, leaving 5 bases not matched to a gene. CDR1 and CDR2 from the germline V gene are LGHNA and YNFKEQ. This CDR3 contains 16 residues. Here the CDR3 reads CASSQEASGLQETQYF. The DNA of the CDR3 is TGTGCCAGCAGCCAAGAAGCTAGCGGCCTCCAAGAGACCCAGTACTTC.

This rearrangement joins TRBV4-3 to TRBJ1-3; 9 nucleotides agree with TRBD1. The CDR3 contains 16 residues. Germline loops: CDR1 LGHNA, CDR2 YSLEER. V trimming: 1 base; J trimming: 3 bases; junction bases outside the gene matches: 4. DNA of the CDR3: TGCGCCAGCAGCCAAGGCTGGACAGGGGTTGGAAACACCATATATTTT. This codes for CASSQGWTGVGNTIYF.

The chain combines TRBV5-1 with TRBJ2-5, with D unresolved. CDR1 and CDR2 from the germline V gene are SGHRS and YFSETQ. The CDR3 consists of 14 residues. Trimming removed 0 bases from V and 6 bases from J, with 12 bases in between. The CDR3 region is CASSLGIPLKTQYF. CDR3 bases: TGCGCCAGCAGCTTGGGAATACCGTTAAAGACCCAGTACTTC.

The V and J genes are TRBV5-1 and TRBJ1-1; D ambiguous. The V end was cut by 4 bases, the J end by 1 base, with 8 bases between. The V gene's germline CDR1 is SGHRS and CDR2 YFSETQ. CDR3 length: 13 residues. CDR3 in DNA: TGCGCCAGCAGCACCAACAAGAACACTGAAGCTTTCTTT. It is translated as CASSTNKNTEAFF.

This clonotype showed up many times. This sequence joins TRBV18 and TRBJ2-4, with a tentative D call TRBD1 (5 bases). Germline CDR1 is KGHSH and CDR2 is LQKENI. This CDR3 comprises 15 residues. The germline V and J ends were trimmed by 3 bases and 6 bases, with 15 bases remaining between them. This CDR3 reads CASSPTARVGNIQYF. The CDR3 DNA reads TGTGCCAGCTCACCCACCGCCAGGGTAGGAAACATTCAGTACTTC.

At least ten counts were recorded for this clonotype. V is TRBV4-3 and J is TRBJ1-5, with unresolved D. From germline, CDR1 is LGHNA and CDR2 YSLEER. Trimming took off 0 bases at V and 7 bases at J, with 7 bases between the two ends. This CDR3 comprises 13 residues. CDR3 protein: CASSQDHRQPQHF. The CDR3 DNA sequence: TGCGCCAGCAGCCAAGATCATCGGCAGCCCCAGCATTTT.